The 32 T cell receptor beta chains given below trace back to one sample, sequenced in a study of blood T cell repertoires in COVID-19. TCRdb's copy holds only in-frame clones and misses some; the assay was immunoSEQ multiplex PCR. The sample consists of roughly 150,000 clones, about nine tenths of them appearing once. Sequenced: peripheral blood. All receptors come from a man aged 60 to 69 with active or convalescent COVID-19.

This sequence joins TRBV30 and TRBJ2-1; 8 nucleotides match TRBD2. This CDR3 contains 15 residues. V lost 0 bases to trimming and J lost 2 bases; unmatched junction nucleotides: 3. Germline CDR1 reads GTSNPN; CDR2 reads SVGIG (reference sequence). The CDR3 coding sequence is TGTGCCTGGAGTGTACTAGCGGACCCCTACAATGAGCAGTTCTTC. It translates to CAWSVLADPYNEQFF.

The genes are TRBV9 and TRBJ2-1, with 12 bases fitting TRBD2. The trim removed 3 bases at V and 9 bases at J, leaving 7 bases unmatched. This CDR3 spans 15 amino acids. CDR1 and CDR2 from the germline V gene are SGDLS and YYNGEE. As DNA, the CDR3 is TGTGCCAGCAGCGGGGGACTAGCGGGTATCGGTGAGCAGTTCTTC. Residues: CASSGGLAGIGEQFF.

The chain employs TRBV5-1 and TRBJ1-6; 7 positions agree with TRBD1. CDR1 SGHRS and CDR2 YFSETQ come from the germline V gene. The CDR3 length is 15 residues. V gave up 2 bases and J gave up 6 bases; unmatched junction bases: 5. CDR3 nucleotide sequence: TGCGCCAGCAGCTTACCTGCAGGGGGTAATTCACCCCTCCACTTT. Amino acid sequence: CASSLPAGGNSPLHF.

The chain combines TRBV6-1 with TRBJ2-5; 7 positions agree with TRBD2. This CDR3 contains 15 residues. Unmatched junction bases numbered 8, after V lost 2 bases and J lost 5 bases. Germline-derived CDR1 and CDR2 are MNHNS and SASEGT. The CDR3 protein is CASSELGRRLETQYF. The CDR3 coding sequence is TGTGCCAGCAGTGAACTCGGGAGGAGACTGGAGACCCAGTACTTC.

This chain links TRBV5-8 with TRBJ1-5, with D possibly being TRBD1 (5 bases). There are 16 residues in the CDR3. CDR1 and CDR2 (germline): SGHTS, YDEGEE. V shed 3 bases and J shed 0 bases, with 13 bases lying between them. CDR3 residues: CASSSVQVTSNQPQHF. The CDR3 bases are TGTGCCAGCAGCTCAGTACAGGTCACTAGCAATCAGCCCCAGCATTTT. The full variable domain, with the rest looked up from reference TRBV5-8 and TRBJ1-5, is EAGVTQSPTHLIKTRGQQATLRCSPISGHTSVYWYQQALGLGLQFLLWYDEGEERNRGNFPPRFSGRQFPNYSSELNVNALELEDSALYLCASSSVQVTSNQPQHFGDGTRLSIL.

The gene calls are TRBV4-1 and TRBJ2-1; 9 nucleotides match TRBD2. This CDR3 is 16 amino acids long. Germline CDR1 MGHRA, CDR2 YSYEKL. V shed 2 bases, J shed 9 bases, and the junction held 11 bases outside the gene matches. CDR3 nucleotide sequence: TGCGCCAGCAGCCAATATAGCGGGAGAAGGTTGGGTGAGCAGTTCTTC. As protein: CASSQYSGRRLGEQFF.

The V call is TRBV27, the J call TRBJ1-1; tentative D call: TRBD1 (5 bases). The CDR3 is 16 residues long. The ends were cut back, 2 bases at V and 1 base at J, with 14 bases in the middle. CDR1 and CDR2 (germline): MNHEY, SMNVEV (reference sequence). This chain's CDR3 is CASSLVRGMTNTEAFF. The DNA for the CDR3 is TGTGCCAGCAGTTTAGTTCGGGGGATGACGAACACTGAAGCTTTCTTT.

V is TRBV28 and J is TRBJ2-1; possibly TRBD2 for D (6 bases). The CDR3 totals 16 residues. V was pared by 11 bases and J by 4 bases, with 24 bases between. Germline loops: CDR1 MDHEN, CDR2 SYDVKM. CDR3 coding DNA: TGTGCCTCAAAGGCGGGACGGCGTTGGACATACAATGAGCAGTTCTTC. This translates into CASKAGRRWTYNEQFF.

The rearrangement joins TRBV5-1 to TRBJ1-4; possibly TRBD1 for D (6 bases). Germline CDR1 SGHRS, CDR2 YFSETQ. Trimming left V 4 bases short and J 0 bases short, with 10 bases between. The CDR3 totals 15 residues. The CDR3 loop reads CASSVDSATNEKLFF. CDR3 nucleotides: TGCGCCAGCAGCGTGGACAGTGCAACTAATGAAAAACTGTTTTTT.

The gene calls are TRBV3-1 (or the pseudogene TRBV3-2) and TRBJ1-1; D call uncertain. This CDR3 contains 14 residues. Germline values: CDR1 LGHDT, CDR2 YNNKEL (reference sequence). Trimming shortened V by 2 bases and J by 7 bases, and 14 bases separated the two germline ends. The CDR3 protein is CASSQHNARFEAFF. The CDR3 DNA reads as TGTGCCAGCAGCCAACACAATGCCAGATTTGAAGCTTTCTTT.

CDR3 sequence reads: CASSPHLGTGDGYTF. In nucleotides, the CDR3 is TGTGCCAGTAGTCCCCATCTCGGGACAGGGGATGGCTACACCTTC. The V call is TRBV19, the J call TRBJ1-2, with 10 bases aligning to TRBD1. V was clipped by 5 bases and J by 6 bases; unmatched bases: 9. The CDR3 sequence is 15 residues long. Germline V CDR1 and CDR2: LNHDA, SQIVND (reference sequence). The complete variable domain, with remaining parts taken from reference TRBV19 and TRBJ1-2, reads DGGITQSPKYLFRKEGQNVTLSCEQNLNHDAMYWYRQDPGQGLRLIYYSQIVNDFQKGDIAEGYSVSREKKESFPLTVTSAQKNPTAFYLCASSPHLGTGDGYTFGSGTRLTVV.

This chain connects TRBV3-1 (or the pseudogene TRBV3-2) to TRBJ2-5; possibly TRBD1 for D (6 bases). Germline CDR1 is LGHDT and CDR2 is YNNKEL (reference sequence). CDR3 length: 16 amino acids. The V gene lost 2 bases and the J gene lost 3 bases, with 16 bases spanning the gap. The CDR3 is CASSQRGRDTKETQYF. The CDR3 DNA sequence: TGTGCCAGCAGCCAAAGAGGTCGGGACACGAAAGAGACCCAGTACTTC.

This clone has a handful of counts. The chain recombines TRBV4-2 with TRBJ2-7, with D possibly TRBD2 on 6 matching bases. CDR1 and CDR2 (germline): LGHNA, YNFKEQ. The V and J ends lost 0 bases and 1 base respectively, with 10 bases between them. The CDR3 runs 15 residues. CDR3 nucleotide sequence: TGTGCCAGCAGCCAAGATACAAGCGGGTCCTACGAGCAGTACTTC. It specifies CASSQDTSGSYEQYF.

The rearrangement links TRBV7-9 to TRBJ1-1; D not resolved. Germline CDR1 is SEHNR and CDR2 is FQNEAQ (reference sequence). Trimming pared 2 bases from V and 5 bases from J, leaving 15 bases between. CDR3 length: 15 amino acids. CDR3 region: CASSLPGLGQTEAFF. The CDR3 DNA reads as TGTGCCAGCAGCTTACCAGGTCTTGGCCAGACTGAAGCTTTCTTT.

A remark on this clone: The sample holds other DNA sequences that translate to the same CDR3. The chain links TRBV18 to TRBJ1-3; TRBD1 aligns across 7 bases. The germline gives CDR1 KGHSH, CDR2 LQKENI. This CDR3 has 13 residues. With 3 bases clipped from V and 4 bases from J, the junction kept 0 bases outside the gene matches. CDR3 DNA: TGTGCCAGCTCACCGGGACAGGGAAACACCATATATTTT. It encodes CASSPGQGNTIYF.

The CDR3 nucleotides are TGTGCCAGCAGCTCGGAATGGAGTCAGGGCAACTATGGCTACACCTTC. It is translated as CASSSEWSQGNYGYTF. The V call is TRBV5-4, the J call TRBJ1-2, with a weak D call TRBD1 (5 bases). V was trimmed by 3 bases and J by 2 bases, leaving 17 bases between them. The CDR3 is 16 amino acids. Germline V lookup: CDR1 SGHNT, CDR2 YYREEE (reference sequence).

The chain recombines TRBV14 with TRBJ1-6; TRBD1 is a possible D gene (6 bases). Trimming removed 2 bases from V and 7 bases from J, with 12 bases in between. The CDR3 has 15 residues. Germline V gene sequence: CDR1 SGHDN, CDR2 FVKESK. This chain's CDR3 is CASSQPGTQNSPLHF. CDR3 sequence (DNA): TGTGCCAGCAGCCAACCCGGGACACAAAATTCACCCCTCCACTTT.

This clone was detected a few times. This chain joins TRBV19 and TRBJ1-4, with D unresolved. V lost 7 bases to trimming and J lost 0 bases, with 18 bases between them. Germline V lookup: CDR1 LNHDA, CDR2 SQIVND (reference sequence). The length of the CDR3 is 17 residues. The CDR3 loop reads CASKGGTTPSTNEKLFF. CDR3 coding DNA: TGTGCCAGTAAGGGAGGAACAACCCCTTCAACTAATGAAAAACTGTTTTTT.

The chain uses TRBV7-9 and TRBJ2-6; a possible D gene is TRBD2 (6 bases). CDR3 length equals 14 residues. Germline CDR1 reads SEHNR; CDR2 reads FQNEAQ (reference sequence). V shed 7 bases and J shed 2 bases, with 9 bases lying between them. The CDR3 nucleotides are TGTGCCAGCACCCGGGGGACTGGGGCCAACGTCCTGACTTTC. Translated: CASTRGTGANVLTF.

The rearrangement links TRBV5-8 to TRBJ2-2, with D possibly TRBD2 on 6 matching bases. CDR1 is SGHTS, CDR2 YDEGEE, per germline. The V end lost 4 bases, the J end lost 3 bases, and 16 bases lay between the germline ends. The CDR3 contains 16 residues. The CDR3 is CASSPREAGHTGELFF. The CDR3 DNA reads as TGTGCCAGCAGCCCCAGGGAGGCGGGTCACACCGGGGAGCTGTTTTTT.

The chain combines TRBV24-1 with TRBJ1-5; D possibly corresponds to TRBD1 (5 bases). There are 17 residues in the CDR3. Trimming stripped 0 bases from V and 5 bases from J, with 16 bases between. CDR1 and CDR2 (germline): KGHDR, SFDVKD. For the CDR3, the DNA is TGTGCCACCAGTGATTTGCCGACAGTGATTAGTCATCAGCCCCAGCATTTT. Translation: CATSDLPTVISHQPQHF.

The rearrangement joins TRBV10-3 to TRBJ2-7; D is perhaps TRBD1 (6 bases). Per the germline V gene, CDR1 is ENHRY and CDR2 is SYGVKD. The CDR3 spans 13 residues. With 3 bases removed from V and 6 bases from J, the gap between germline ends came to 12 bases. CDR3 in amino acids: CAISDTGPGEQYF. The CDR3 bases are TGTGCCATCAGTGATACAGGGCCCGGCGAGCAGTACTTC.

Concerning this clone itself: Other DNA sequences in this sample translate to the same CDR3. This rearrangement joins TRBV5-4 to TRBJ1-3; 7 nucleotides line up with TRBD1. The J segment lost 0 bases and the V segment lost 4 bases, leaving 4 bases of the junction unmatched. The CDR3 covers 15 residues. From germline, CDR1 is SGHNT and CDR2 YYREEE (reference sequence). CDR3: CASSLDRASGNTIYF. CDR3 nucleotide sequence: TGTGCCAGCAGCCTAGACAGGGCCTCTGGAAACACCATATATTTT.

This rearrangement joins TRBV30 to TRBJ1-3; D ambiguous. V lost 4 bases and J lost 1, with 11 bases in between. CDR1 is GTSNPN and CDR2 is SVGIG in the germline V gene (reference sequence). The CDR3 length is 14 residues. Here the CDR3 reads CAWTPTLSGNTIYF. In DNA, the CDR3 is TGTGCCTGGACTCCGACACTTTCTGGAAACACCATATATTTT.

The chain couples TRBV11-3 to TRBJ1-5; 12 bases align to TRBD1. CDR3 size: 16 residues. V shed 4 bases and J 3 bases; nucleotides not matched to a gene: 4. CDR1 and CDR2 (germline): SGHNT, YENEEA. The CDR3 coding sequence is TGTGCCAGCAGCTGGGACAGGGGGCGTGCCAATCAGCCCCAGCATTTT. Its protein is CASSWDRGRANQPQHF.

The chain employs TRBV11-2 and TRBJ2-3; D is perhaps TRBD1 (6 bases). This CDR3 contains 15 residues. Germline CDR1 reads SGHAT; CDR2 reads FQNNGV. Trimming stripped 4 bases from V and 1 base from J, with 12 bases between. CDR3 DNA: TGTGCCAGCAGCTCACAGGGTCTGGGCACAGATACGCAGTATTTT. It is translated as CASSSQGLGTDTQYF.

The chain has TRBV5-4 and TRBJ1-4; D gene uncertain. Germline V CDR1 and CDR2: SGHNT, YYREEE (reference sequence). V dropped 0 bases and J dropped 4 bases, with 10 bases sitting between them. CDR3 length: 15 amino acids. In DNA, the CDR3 is TGTGCCAGCAGCTTGGGTGCAGTCAGTAATGAAAAACTGTTTTTT. Translated: CASSLGAVSNEKLFF.

The V and J genes are TRBV9 and TRBJ2-5, with 10 bases aligning to TRBD1. The CDR3 runs to 15 residues. The V gene's germline CDR1 is SGDLS and CDR2 YYNGEE. With V trimmed by 4 bases and J by 2 bases, 5 bases remained unmatched. The CDR3 loop is CASSQTGGVQETQYF. The CDR3 bases are TGTGCCAGCAGCCAGACAGGGGGCGTACAAGAGACCCAGTACTTC. Using reference TRBV9 and TRBJ2-5 for the parts outside the CDR3, the full variable domain is DSGVTQTPKHLITATGQRVTLRCSPRSGDLSVYWYQQSLDQGLQFLIQYYNGEERAKGNILERFSAQQFPDLHSELNLSSLELGDSALYFCASSQTGGVQETQYFGPGTRLLVL.

This chain connects TRBV28 to TRBJ2-1, with TRBD2 matching over 7 bases. V dropped 7 bases and J dropped 4; count of bases not matched to a gene: 4. Germline CDR1 and CDR2: MDHEN and SYDVKM. The CDR3 covers 13 residues. The CDR3 region is CASKEGGYNEQFF. In nucleotides, the CDR3 is TGTGCCAGCAAAGAGGGAGGGTACAATGAGCAGTTCTTC. The variable domain in full, with the rest retrieved from reference TRBV28 and TRBJ2-1, is DVKVTQSSRYLVKRTGEKVFLECVQDMDHENMFWYRQDPGLGLRLIYFSYDVKMKEKGDIPEGYSVSREKKERFSLILESASTNQTSMYLCASKEGGYNEQFFGPGTRLTVL.

The rearrangement uses TRBV2 and TRBJ1-1; the D gene is possibly TRBD1 (5 bases). The germline V and J ends were trimmed by 5 bases and 1 base, with 8 bases remaining between them. Germline V gene sequence: CDR1 SNHLY, CDR2 FYNNEI. There are 13 residues in the CDR3. The CDR3 DNA sequence: TGTGCCAGCAGTCTGGGGCCGAACACTGAAGCTTTCTTT. This codes for CASSLGPNTEAFF.

This clone turned up a few times. The chain uses TRBV29-1 and TRBJ1-2; D might be TRBD1 (6 bases). V was pared by 7 bases and J by 2 bases, with 11 bases between. The CDR3 totals 12 residues. From germline, CDR1 is SQVTM and CDR2 ANQGSEA. The CDR3 here is CSDQDSNYGYTF. In DNA, the CDR3 is TGCAGCGATCAGGACAGCAACTATGGCTACACCTTC.

This chain joins TRBV19 and TRBJ2-7; D is possibly TRBD1 (6 bases). The germline CDR1 and CDR2 sequences are LNHDA and SQIVND (reference sequence). The V and J ends lost 6 bases and 1 base respectively, with 16 bases between them. The CDR3 consists of 15 residues. The CDR3 region has the DNA TGTGCCAGTAGGATCCGGGACACCAATTCCTACGAGCAGTACTTC. Translation: CASRIRDTNSYEQYF.